This T cell receptor beta chain comes out of a study of CD8+ T cells in alopecia areata listed by TCRdb under 2018. Notes on the research overall: The treated patients, all with moderate-to-severe alopecia areata, were enrolled in an open-label pilot trial of oral tofacitinib given at 5 to 10 mg twice daily. High-throughput TCRbeta sequencing was used to examine T cell clonal expansion in alopecia areata in both the C3H/HeJ mouse model and human patients. Scalp clonality was compared across normal scalp (n=4), patchy alopecia areata scalp (n=8), and alopecia totalis/universalis scalp (n=8). For the treated patients, the SALT score, which quantifies what percentage of scalp surface area is affected, served as the measure of disease severity. Tofacitinib was given for 6 to 18 months, followed by 6 months of follow-up off drug to assess delayed response and recurrence. RNA came from the PAXgene miRNA kit for fixed scalp, the miRNeasy kit for PBMCs, and the RNeasy kit for mouse skin. Patients on tofacitinib were biopsied at baseline and after 4 and 24 weeks of treatment, and several of the patients also had a later scalp biopsy. Scalp tissue and sorted CD4+ and CD8+ peripheral blood T cells from patchy and totalis/universalis alopecia areata patients and from healthy controls were covered by human TCRbeta sequencing. immunoSEQ multiplex PCR using 35 Vbeta forward primers and 13 Jbeta reverse primers was used to amplify TCRbeta CDR3 regions.

The paper's findings and limits, for the study overall: Shared TCR sequences between patients were less evident than in mice, which may be partly attributable to HLA diversity in the patient population. Because the treated cohort was small and included a single nonresponder, larger studies are needed to assess links between baseline CD8+ expansion and response. Higher clonality and more expanded CD8+ clones were observed in lesional scalp than in normal scalp, particularly in alopecia totalis/universalis, a finding suggestive of antigenic drive. Scalp TCR repertoire analysis is complicated because resident alphabeta T cells in normal human skin are also sequenced, whereas mouse skin is dominated by gammadelta T cells. Scalp clonality and the number of expanded CD8+ clones among the top 100 scalp clones were significantly decreased by tofacitinib. During tofacitinib treatment, many expanded lesional clones stuck around in both scalp and blood, and this persistence may partly explain why relapse happens after treatment is stopped.

According to the study, the label for this sample's time point signals: roughly 26 weeks on oral tofacitinib. The treatment or condition label for this specimen denotes: oral pan-JAK inhibitor, 5-10 mg twice daily. Peripheral blood and lesional scalp punch biopsies were obtained from patients with alopecia areata. PBMCs were separated by density centrifugation and stained for CD3, CD4 and CD8, after which CD4+ and CD8+ T cells were sorted on a FACSAria. From the cysteine up to the phenylalanine, the CDR3 has a length of 10 residues. The sequence is cut down to CDR3 DNA, 30 bases in frame from base 1. The germline V gene (reference sequence) specifies GTSNPN as CDR1 and SVGIG as CDR2. As concerns this clone: Its antigen remains undetermined. Per-nucleotide qualities are absent, and no much larger clonotype sits a single base away.

Library preparation was by the immunoSEQ multiplex PCR assay. RNA was extracted from all samples and reverse transcribed into cDNA, which served as template for TCR sequencing. SuperScript III was used to make first-strand cDNA, primed with a 2:1 mix of oligo-dT and random hexamers. A synthetic immune receptor repertoire was used to assess amplification bias, and residual bias was removed computationally. On the study's bioinformatics: Raw reads were preprocessed to remove errors, and CDR3 was defined according to IMGT conventions as the region from the conserved cysteine to phenylalanine. To get clonality, Shannon entropy was normalized by log2 of the number of productive unique TCRs and the result was subtracted from 1. Whether each scalp clone was CD4 or CD8 was inferred by checking scalp TCRbeta sequences against the CD4 and CD8 repertoires from sorted blood. The table was pulled from immuneACCESS by TCRdb, which kept in-frame rearrangements only. Such tables lose some clones; where checked, under half of the loss comes from unresolved V genes, and the rest has no known cause. V and J calls plus clone size are reproduced from that table; the DNA served to infer D and trimming. The sample data list approximately 180,000 clones, and roughly 60% of these were observed just once. Together, the top ten hold over 0.9% of the sample.

Sequenced here: CD4+ T cells sorted from blood, sampled at week 24, from a patient treated with tofacitinib. This chain joins TRBV30 to TRBJ1-2; TRBD1 lines up with 7 middle nucleotides. The sequence was obtained from a human donor with alopecia areata. The DNA is as follows: TGTGCAGGGGGCCGAAGGAACTACACCTTC. Its amino acids are CAGGRRNYTF.